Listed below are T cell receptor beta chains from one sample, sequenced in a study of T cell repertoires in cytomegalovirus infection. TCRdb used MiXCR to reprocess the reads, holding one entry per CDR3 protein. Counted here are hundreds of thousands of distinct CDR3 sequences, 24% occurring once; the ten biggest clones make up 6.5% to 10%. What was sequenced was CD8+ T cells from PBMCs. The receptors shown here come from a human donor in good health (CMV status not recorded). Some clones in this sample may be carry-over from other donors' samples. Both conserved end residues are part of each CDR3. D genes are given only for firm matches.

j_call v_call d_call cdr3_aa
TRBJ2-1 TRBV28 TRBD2 CASSSLAGSTYNEQFF
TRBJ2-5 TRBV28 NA CASSDPPGNQYF
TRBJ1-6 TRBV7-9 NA CASSSPQFPLHF
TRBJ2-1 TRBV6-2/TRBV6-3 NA CASSYSVTTPHNEQFF
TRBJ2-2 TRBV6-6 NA CASSYSPANTGELFF
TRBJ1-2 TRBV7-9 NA CASSPPGIPNYGYTF
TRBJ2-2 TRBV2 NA CASSEEGGPGGELFF
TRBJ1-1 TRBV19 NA CASSIVGGTTEAFF
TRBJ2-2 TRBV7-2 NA CASSFTIGGAGELFF
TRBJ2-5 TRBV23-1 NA CASSPKPTRVETQYF
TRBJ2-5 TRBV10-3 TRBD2 CAISEGTSQETQYF
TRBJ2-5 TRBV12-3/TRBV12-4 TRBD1 CASSPWTGTGETQYF
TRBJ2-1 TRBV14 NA CASSQDLSPGTLRGQFF
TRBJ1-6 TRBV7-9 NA CASSQLDSSVVNSPLHF
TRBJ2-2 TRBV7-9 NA CASSLVGMAGELFF
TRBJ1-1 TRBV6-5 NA CASSWGGGPDTEAFF
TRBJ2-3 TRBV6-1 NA CASSERPRVTDTQYF
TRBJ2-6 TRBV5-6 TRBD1 CASSSRTGEVSGANVLTF
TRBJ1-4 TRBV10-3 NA CAISEAATNEKLFF
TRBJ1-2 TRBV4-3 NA CASSPSRGPSYGYTF
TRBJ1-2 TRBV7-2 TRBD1 CASSLRRYRGQGYTF
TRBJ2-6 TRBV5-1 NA CASSLAGQATPSSGANVLTF
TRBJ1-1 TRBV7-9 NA CASSLKGWGFMNTEAFF
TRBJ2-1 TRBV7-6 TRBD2 CASSPGLRKPYNEQFF
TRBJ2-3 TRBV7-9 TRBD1 CASSYPLETGSPDTQYF
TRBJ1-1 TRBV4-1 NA CASSQDPTQGHQNTEAFF
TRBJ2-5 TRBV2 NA CASSEKHQETQYF
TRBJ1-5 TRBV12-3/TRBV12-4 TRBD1 CASSSRDRYSNQPQHF
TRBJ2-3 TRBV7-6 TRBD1 CASSPRTGEDTQYF
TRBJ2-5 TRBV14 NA CASSQIADVWETQYF
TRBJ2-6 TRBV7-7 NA CASSKSSGANVLTF
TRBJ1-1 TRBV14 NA CASSWGWHTEVFF
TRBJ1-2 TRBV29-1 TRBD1 CSVPQQGANYGYTF
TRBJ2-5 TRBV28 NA CASSLYGRGGETQYF
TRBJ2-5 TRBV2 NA CASVWENQETQYF
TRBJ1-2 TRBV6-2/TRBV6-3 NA CASSPGVRYGYTF
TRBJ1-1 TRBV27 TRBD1 CASQKGATEAFF